A selection of T cell receptor beta chains follows, all from one sample in a study of CD8 T cells in Susac syndrome. Via MiXCR, TCRdb re-called the immunoSEQ multiplex PCR reads, giving one row per CDR3 protein. The table records about 200,000 distinct CDR3 sequences, roughly 94% of them present only once. Material: CD4+ T cells from PBMCs. Receptors originate from a human donor with multiple sclerosis. The CDR3 runs from the conserved cysteine through the conserved F or W.

V gene,J gene,CDR3 protein
TRBV29-1,TRBJ2-5,CSVVLRFQETQYF
TRBV3-1,TRBJ1-1,CASSLGRMNTEAFF
TRBV20-1,TRBJ2-5,CSASWTSRGAQYF
TRBV30,TRBJ2-1,CAWDRGPSSYNEQFF
TRBV29-1,TRBJ2-5,CSVEEAAAGETQYF
TRBV29-1,TRBJ1-1,CSVVGHGAFF
TRBV20-1,TRBJ1-4,CSARGQAFGEKLFF
TRBV5-1,TRBJ2-5,CASSGLAGGDETQYF
TRBV19,TRBJ2-3,CATSQGEKYF
TRBV3-1,TRBJ2-5,CASSQLPVGGETQYF
TRBV29-1,TRBJ2-5,CSVEDPRTETQYF
TRBV20-1,TRBJ1-2,CRVGGDGYTF
TRBV9,TRBJ2-3,CASGRRLADTQYF
TRBV9,TRBJ2-3,CASSPWTTTDTQYF
TRBV3-1,TRBJ1-1,CASSQLRNGAFF
TRBV18,TRBJ2-2,CASSPQMNTGELFF
TRBV19,TRBJ1-5,CASSWIGQGQPQHF
TRBV20-1,TRBJ1-1,CSARVLRGRGGSNTEAFF
TRBV10-3,TRBJ1-2,CAISERGQAYGYTF
TRBV19,TRBJ1-6,CASSISSSPLHF
TRBV2,TRBJ1-1,CASSVREGNTEAFF
TRBV25-1,TRBJ1-2,CASSGDRVYGYTF